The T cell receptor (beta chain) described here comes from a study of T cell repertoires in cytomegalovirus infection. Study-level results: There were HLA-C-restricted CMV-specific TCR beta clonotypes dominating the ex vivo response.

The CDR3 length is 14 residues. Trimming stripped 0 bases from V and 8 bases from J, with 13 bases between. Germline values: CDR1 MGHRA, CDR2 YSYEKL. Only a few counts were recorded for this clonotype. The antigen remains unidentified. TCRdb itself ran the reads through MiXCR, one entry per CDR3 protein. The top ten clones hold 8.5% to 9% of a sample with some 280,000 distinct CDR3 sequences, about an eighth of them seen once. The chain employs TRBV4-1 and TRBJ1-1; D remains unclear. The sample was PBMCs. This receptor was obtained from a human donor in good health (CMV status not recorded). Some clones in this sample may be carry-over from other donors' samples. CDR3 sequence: CASSQEAVYGEAFF. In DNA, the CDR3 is TGCGCCAGCAGCCAAGAGGCCGTCTACGGAGAAGCTTTCTTT.